The following is a TCR beta chain sequence with its context. What it binds is not known. After removal of 3 bases from V and 8 bases from J, the junction contained 9 bases not matched to a gene. CDR1 is SGHNT and CDR2 is YYREEE in the germline V gene (reference sequence). The length of the CDR3 is 14 residues. Researchers ran the PCR with 60 Vbeta and 13 Jbeta primers. Some clones are missing from TCRdb's copy, which holds only in-frame ones; the method was immunoSEQ multiplex PCR. The sample holds over 150,000 clones, roughly two thirds seen once. The data are from a study of cytomegalovirus exposure and HLA in healthy donors. Findings of the study overall: V- and J-gene trimming in TCR beta was tied to a missense DCLRE1C variant by an analysis performed later. Several of the most significant clusters appeared linked to common viral pathogens, based on a later analysis.

This chain links TRBV5-4 with TRBJ1-2; 8 positions match TRBD1. The TCR sequence derives from a woman aged 30 to 39 in good health and CMV-seronegative. Sequenced sample: PBMCs. CDR3 DNA sequence: TGTGCCAGCAGCTCGGCGACAGGGGCCCAGGGCTACACCTTC. Translation gives CASSSATGAQGYTF.